This T cell receptor beta chain was obtained from a study of cytomegalovirus exposure and HLA in healthy donors (dated by TCRdb to 2017 to 2019). Regarding the research as a whole: An earlier analysis of several hundred of the donors reported about 250 Gb of sequence data and approximately 110 million unique TCR beta sequences from about 200 million T cells. To predict cytomegalovirus infection status, the study brought together high-throughput TCR immunosequencing, statistical association of individual TCRs with disease status, and machine learning. In a later genetic analysis, genome-wide SNP genotypes for about three fifths of the roughly 670 donors were used, and that subset was treated as a discovery cohort. Roughly 300 gigabases of sequencing data and around 80 million unique TCR sequences made up an early release that covered fewer than 650 HLA-typed donors. The genetic ancestry cluster associated with self-reported Caucasian donors included 70% to 85% of the roughly 400 genotyped donors. To study patterns of TCR occurrence, a later analysis re-analyzed previously published TCR beta repertoires from 666 donors and added high-resolution HLA genotyping. The aim of the study was to test whether cataloging public T cell receptors could identify signatures of past pathogen exposure. Every repertoire in the discovery cohort had been generated on one and the same sequencing platform. Several DR-DQ haplotypes were treated as single units for association and clustering because of strong linkage in the cohort. The later analysis used no new phenotypic data to find candidate immune exposures, relying instead on TCR beta sequences and their occurrence across donors. Besides the first cohort of approximately 670 subjects, a separate validation cohort made up of roughly 120 different subjects was used. To decide whether each TCR beta V gene segment behaved as functional or pseudogenic, an earlier analysis of 587 of the donors relied on high-throughput TCR beta sequencing. Among some 410 genotyped donors of the cohort, an average of approximately 220,000 unique TCR beta nucleotide sequences was sequenced per donor, of which roughly 18% were non-productive. HLA typing covered class I and class II loci at four-digit resolution. Typing coverage varied by locus: roughly 629-640 donors for A, B, C, DRB1 and DQB1; more than 500 for DQA1; approximately 610 for DPA1; 450 to 480 for DPB1. Alongside the repertoire data, information on donor age, sex, ethnicity and CMV serostatus was compiled. The study profiled the T cell repertoires of hundreds of subjects by immunosequencing and related them to cytomegalovirus serostatus.

The cohort was made up of approximately 670 healthy bone marrow donors. All cohort members were sampled while nominally healthy, although unrecorded immune exposures were likely present. The donor tested CMV seronegative and was one of the 352 seronegative cohort members. A peripheral blood sample was collected from each donor, and TCR beta sequencing was performed on peripheral blood mononuclear cells. Genomic DNA was extracted from the blood cell samples with the Qiagen DNeasy Blood Extraction Kit. Overall study results and their limits: The 87-base-pair reads could not distinguish some IMGT-functional V segments, including TRBV6-2 and TRBV6-3, so those segments were excluded. In a later analysis, HLA-associated TCR beta chains were found to be more clonally expanded and to have lower generation probabilities than equally common non-associated chains. For the cohort, immune exposure information was limited to CMV serostatus. In a later analysis, the rate of TCR association differed among HLA loci, with DRB1 alleles having the most associated TCRs and HLA-C alleles having the fewest. The authors suggested that the approach could potentially be generalized to other disease states and immunological phenotypes. A cluster of highly shared sequence variants was judged likely to represent a technical artifact of the sequencing pipeline. Compared with the roughly 720-donor mean, donors in an Asian-associated ancestry cluster had fewer N-insertions in productive TCRs, according to a later genetic analysis. Because HLA typing was unavailable for some donors at each locus, only the typed subset was used in association tests. Most TCR sequences were observed very rarely across donors, whereas some public TCRs were present in many individuals. Linkage disequilibrium might explain the correlated functional status among segregating V segments, but an unknown experimental factor could not be ruled out. In this cohort, only TCR beta chains were sequenced, and detectable features were limited by the absence of alpha or paired-chain data. A later analysis associated about 17,000 TCR beta sequences with specific HLA alleles at a false discovery rate of 0.05. In an earlier analysis of approximately 590 of the donors, most TCR beta V segments appeared in productive rearrangements about 87% or about 30% of the time, broadly matching IMGT annotations. When HLA alleles, especially DR and DQ, strongly co-occurred, TCR associations were difficult to assign to individual alleles. A later analysis reported that several top co-occurrence clusters appeared linked to parvovirus B19, influenza, CMV and Epstein-Barr virus. In the study, approximately 160 TCR beta chains were listed as associated with cytomegalovirus. Cytomegalovirus status was reported to be diagnosed by the classifier with high specificity and sensitivity in both the original and validation cohorts. In vitro tests confirmed that three of the cytomegalovirus-associated TCR beta chains recognize cytomegalovirus antigens. Over 15 rarely observed V segments, including chromosome 9 orphons, were excluded from the earlier analysis of a few hundred of the donors because counts were too low. Roughly uniform sequencing depth across donors was assumed in presence/absence analyses, although this assumption may not hold. According to a later analysis, most CMV-associated TCR beta chains appeared to be HLA-restricted, and the HLA associations seemed to be driven largely by CMV exposure. A further reported finding was that TCR beta sequences accurately predicted the HLA-A and HLA-B alleles for most subjects in the first cohort. In a later genetic analysis, a missense DCLRE1C variant was associated with V-gene and J-gene trimming of TCR beta chains, and the association was replicated in an independent cohort.

Worth noting for this clone: No antigen is known for it. Nothing much larger sits one base from this clone, and base qualities are not available.

The library was obtained by the immunoSEQ multiplex PCR assay. A mixture of 60 forward primers for TCR Vbeta segments and 13 reverse primers for TCR Jbeta segments was used in the multiplex PCR. Amplification of the CDR3 region of rearranged TCR beta genes was performed with a multiplex PCR assay on genomic DNA. The amplified TCR beta libraries were sequenced on the Illumina HiSeq System as 87-base-pair reads. The authors' pipeline ran thus. Across the 666 repertoires, a later analysis counted tens of millions of unique TCR beta chains, 8.5 million to 12 million of which were shared by at least two donors. Raw reads were error-corrected and collapsed into unique sequences by a nearest-neighbor algorithm in which closely related sequences were merged to remove PCR and sequencing errors. CDR3 sequences were aligned to IMGT reference sequences to assign V, D and J gene segments. For a sequence to be retained, at least a six-nucleotide match to both a V gene segment and a J gene segment was required. A rearrangement was called productive if the CDR3 had no stop codons and remained in frame with V and J, and every other rearrangement was called non-productive. Following IMGT convention, CDR3 was defined as the stretch from the second conserved V-encoded cysteine to the conserved J-encoded phenylalanine. The earlier analysis of 500 to 650 of the donors excluded any sequence lacking an unambiguous match to a single V gene segment. An earlier analysis of 587 of the donors called V segments functional above 56.7% productive rearrangements and segregating when the between-donor standard deviation exceeded 5%. To diagnose cytomegalovirus status from the catalog of TCR beta chain sequences, a statistical classification framework was built. In a later analysis, V and J genes were assigned by comparing TCR nucleotide sequences against IMGT/GENE-DB human TR gene sequences. Using the TCRdist pipeline, a later analysis assigned CDR3 sequences along with most-parsimonious VDJ recombination scenarios. In a later analysis, each TCR beta chain was defined by its CDR3 amino acid sequence together with its V-gene family, and reads without a unique V-gene family were excluded. A later analysis removed 600 or so highly shared, low-generation-probability nucleotide sequences to deal with suspected cross-contamination and a sequencing artifact. For each public chain, a later analysis derived a clonal expansion index from normalized ranks of inferred template counts within each repertoire. In a later analysis, generation probabilities were computed using a VDJ recombination model fitted to out-of-frame rearrangements, and the results were checked against IGoR. Hypergeometric tests were used in a later analysis to score TCR-TCR, TCR-HLA and TCR-CMV co-occurrence, with a repertoire-size bias correction applied to the TCR pairs. To estimate false discovery rates, a later analysis permuted the HLA or CMV assignments 20 times. In a later analysis, co-occurring TCRs were grouped with DBSCAN, and TCRdist sequence similarity was added when clustering was performed within HLA-allele-positive subsets. Repertoires with fewer than 30,000 or more than 120,000 public chains were left out of co-occurrence clustering, as were five repertoires with anomalous nucleotide sharing. Here the immuneACCESS table is served through TCRdb, limited to in-frame sequences with V and J called. Missing clones are a known gap in these copies; in checked studies unresolved V genes cover under half, and the rest lacks a known reason. The DNA gave D and trimming, while V, J and clone size come from that table. The sample data list approximately 130,000 clones, and around three quarters of these were observed just once. Of the sample, 3.4% falls within the top ten clones.

According to the germline V gene, CDR1 reads MDHEN and CDR2 reads SYDVKM. Including cysteine and phenylalanine, the CDR3 has 14 amino acids. CDR3 DNA only is kept here, 42 bases in frame from base 1. Trimming at the junction amounts to 7 bases on V and 3 bases on J, and the germline ends lie 16 bases apart. The sample consisted of PBMCs. The TCR comes from a man aged 25-40 years in good health and CMV-seronegative. The rearranged segments are TRBV28 and TRBJ2-7; the D segment could be TRBD2, given 5 matching bases. The DNA is as follows: TGTGCCAGCACAGAAGCCGGACGGGGCTACGAGCAGTACTTC. Its protein is CASTEAGRGYEQYF.